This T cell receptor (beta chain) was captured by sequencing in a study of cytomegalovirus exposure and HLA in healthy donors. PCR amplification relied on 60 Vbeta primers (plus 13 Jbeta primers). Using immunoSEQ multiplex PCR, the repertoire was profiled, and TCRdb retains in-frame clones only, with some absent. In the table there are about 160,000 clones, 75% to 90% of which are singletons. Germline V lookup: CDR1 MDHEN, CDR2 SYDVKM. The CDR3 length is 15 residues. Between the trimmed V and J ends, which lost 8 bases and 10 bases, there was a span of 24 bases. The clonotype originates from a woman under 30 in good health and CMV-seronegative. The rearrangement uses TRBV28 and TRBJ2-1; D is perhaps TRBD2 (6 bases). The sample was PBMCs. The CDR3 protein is CASGRAGIEAGEQFF. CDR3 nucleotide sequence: TGTGCCAGCGGCCGGGCGGGGATAGAAGCAGGAGAGCAGTTCTTC.